This T cell receptor (beta chain) was sequenced in a study of molecular identifiers for immune sequencing clone quantification. Based on a CD8+CD4-CCR7+CD45RA+ profile, naive CD8 T cells were sorted. TCRdb analysed the PCR reads with MiXCR anew, one entry per CDR3 protein. Of more than 550,000 distinct CDR3 sequences in the sample, less than 30% were seen once. This CDR3 is 16 amino acids long. The ends lost 4 bases at V and 6 bases at J; junction bases unmatched: 11. CDR1 is MNHEY and CDR2 is SMNVEV in the germline V gene (reference sequence). Comments on this clonotype: The antigen remains undetermined.

The study, taken as a whole, reports: Clones that exceeded 20 RNA copies held over 99% of effector molecules, yet under 1% in naive cells.

The V gene is TRBV27, the J gene TRBJ2-1, with TRBD2 identical over 8 bases. The sequencing sample was made of naive CD8+ T cells from blood, with Jurkat cell RNA spiked in. Subset indicated: FACS-sorted CD8+CD4-CCR7+CD45RA+ naive T cells. The TCR sequence derives from a human donor in good health. Some libraries in this study had Jurkat cell RNA spiked in. CDR3 sequence reads: CASSYAYGRAGNEQFF. The CDR3 DNA follows: TGTGCCAGCAGTTATGCTTACGGGAGGGCGGGCAATGAGCAGTTCTTC.